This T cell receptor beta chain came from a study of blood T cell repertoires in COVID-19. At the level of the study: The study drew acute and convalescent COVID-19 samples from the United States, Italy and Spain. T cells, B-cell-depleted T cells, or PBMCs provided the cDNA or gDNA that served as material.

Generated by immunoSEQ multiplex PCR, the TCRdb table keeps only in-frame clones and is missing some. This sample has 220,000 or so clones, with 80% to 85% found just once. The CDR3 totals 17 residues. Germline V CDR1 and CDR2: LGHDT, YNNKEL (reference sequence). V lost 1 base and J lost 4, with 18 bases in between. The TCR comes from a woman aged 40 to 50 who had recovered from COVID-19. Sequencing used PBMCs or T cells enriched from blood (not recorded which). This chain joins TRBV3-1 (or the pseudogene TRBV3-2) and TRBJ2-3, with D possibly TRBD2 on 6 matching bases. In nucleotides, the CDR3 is TGTGCCAGCAGCCAAGTAGTTAGCGGACCCCGCGCAGATACGCAGTATTTT. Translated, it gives CASSQVVSGPRADTQYF.